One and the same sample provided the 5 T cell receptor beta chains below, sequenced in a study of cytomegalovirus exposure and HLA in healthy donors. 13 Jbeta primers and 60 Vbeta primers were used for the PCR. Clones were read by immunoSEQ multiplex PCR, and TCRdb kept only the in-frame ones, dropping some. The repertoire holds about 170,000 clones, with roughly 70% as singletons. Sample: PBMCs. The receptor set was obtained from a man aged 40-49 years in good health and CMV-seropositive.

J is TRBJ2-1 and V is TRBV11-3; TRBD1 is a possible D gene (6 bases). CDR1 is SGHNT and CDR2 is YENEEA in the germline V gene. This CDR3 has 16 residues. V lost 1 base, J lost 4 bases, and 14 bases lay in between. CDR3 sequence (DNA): TGTGCCAGCAGCTTAGCAGGACAGATTCCTTACAATGAGCAGTTCTTC. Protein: CASSLAGQIPYNEQFF.

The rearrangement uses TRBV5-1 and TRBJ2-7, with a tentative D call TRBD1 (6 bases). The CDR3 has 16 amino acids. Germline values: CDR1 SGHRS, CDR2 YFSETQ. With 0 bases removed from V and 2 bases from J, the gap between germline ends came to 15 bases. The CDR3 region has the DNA TGCGCCAGCAGCTTGGGGGGGACACAAGAGGCCTACGAGCAGTACTTC. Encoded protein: CASSLGGTQEAYEQYF.

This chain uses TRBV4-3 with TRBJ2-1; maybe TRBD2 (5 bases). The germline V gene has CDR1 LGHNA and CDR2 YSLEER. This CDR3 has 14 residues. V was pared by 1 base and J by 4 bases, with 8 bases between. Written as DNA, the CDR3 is TGCGCCAGCAGCCAAGGAGGGCAATACAATGAGCAGTTCTTC. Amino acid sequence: CASSQGGQYNEQFF.

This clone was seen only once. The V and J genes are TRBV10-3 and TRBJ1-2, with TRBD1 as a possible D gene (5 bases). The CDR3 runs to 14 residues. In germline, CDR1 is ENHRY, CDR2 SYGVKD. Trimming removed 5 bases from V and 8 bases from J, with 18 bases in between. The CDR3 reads CAISSDQDMGGYTF. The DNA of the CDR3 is TGTGCCATCAGTTCTGATCAGGACATGGGGGGCTACACCTTC.

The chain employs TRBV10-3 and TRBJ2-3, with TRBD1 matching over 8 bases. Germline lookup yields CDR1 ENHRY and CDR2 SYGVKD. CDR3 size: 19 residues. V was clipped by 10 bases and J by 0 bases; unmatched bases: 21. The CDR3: CATPLPGQVFKASTDTQYF. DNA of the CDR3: TGTGCCACTCCTTTACCGGGACAGGTCTTCAAGGCGAGCACAGATACGCAGTATTTT.